Listed below are T cell receptor beta chains from one sample, sequenced in a study of early T cells in non-severe SARS-CoV-2 infection. TCRdb re-called the 5' RACE reads with MiXCR, one entry per CDR3 protein. The table includes about 100,000 distinct CDR3 sequences, less than 15% detected once. The specimen was whole blood. The receptors were gathered from an adult who was a healthcare worker with PCR-confirmed SARS-CoV-2 infection or an uninfected control (not recorded which). Each CDR3 is given with its conserved first and last residue. A D gene is named only where the DNA matches it firmly. Clone size, where shown, is once, few, many, or a class for clones that have expanded.

v_call	clone_size	j_call	d_call	cdr3_nt	cdr3_aa
TRBV24-1	many	TRBJ2-2	NA	TGTGCCACCAGTGATTTGGGGGAAAAGGGCACCGGGGAGCTGTTTTTT	CATSDLGEKGTGELFF
TRBV12-3/TRBV12-4	many	TRBJ2-3	NA	TGTGCCAGCAGTTTAGACGTCACAGATACGCAGTATTTT	CASSLDVTDTQYF
TRBV5-5	once	TRBJ2-3	TRBD2	TGTGCCAGCAGCGCGGGGGGACCAGGCATTGATACGCAGTATTTT	CASSAGGPGIDTQYF
TRBV20-1	many	TRBJ2-1	NA	TGCAGTGCTAAGCCGTCACGGTCTCCCTCCTACAATGAGCAGTTCTTC	CSAKPSRSPSYNEQFF
TRBV12-3/TRBV12-4	many	TRBJ2-3	NA	TGTGCCAGCAGGCCGGGACCGCCGTCCGATACGCAGTATTTT	CASRPGPPSDTQYF
TRBV7-2	many	TRBJ2-1	NA	TGTGCCAGCACCAAAAGGGGGTGGAGCTCCTACAATGAGCAGTTCTTC	CASTKRGWSSYNEQFF
TRBV18	many	TRBJ2-3	NA	TGTGCCAGCTCACCACTGATAGATACGCAGTATTTT	CASSPLIDTQYF
TRBV2	few	TRBJ2-1	NA	TGTGCCAGCGGGGGCCAGACATTTCGTAATGAGCAGTTCTTC	CASGGQTFRNEQFF
TRBV7-8	many	TRBJ1-2	TRBD1	TGTGCCAGCAGCTTCAGGGGGCTTGACTATGGCTACACCTTC	CASSFRGLDYGYTF
TRBV6-2/TRBV6-3	many	TRBJ1-2	NA	TGTGCCAGCACGAGGGGGAACTATGGCTACACCTTC	CASTRGNYGYTF
TRBV28	NA	TRBJ1-1	NA	TGTGCCAGCAGTCCGGGGGGCTCCTGGTTAACTGAAGCTTTCTTT	CASSPGGSWLTEAFF
TRBV5-1	NA	TRBJ2-3	NA	TGCGCCAGCAGCTTAAGGACCAGCACAGATACGCAGTATTTT	CASSLRTSTDTQYF
TRBV28	many	TRBJ1-1	NA	TGTGCCAGCAGTTTACCTCGAGGGGCCACTGAAGCTTTCTTT	CASSLPRGATEAFF
TRBV28	NA	TRBJ2-7	NA	TGTGCCAGCAGTTTAGTCCGGGTGAGCTCCTACGAGCAGTACTTC	CASSLVRVSSYEQYF
TRBV5-4	NA	TRBJ1-1	NA	TGTGCCAGCAGTCTCACAGGAGCAGGTGACACTGAAGCTTTCTTT	CASSLTGAGDTEAFF
TRBV7-2	many	TRBJ1-2	TRBD1	TGTGCCAGCAGGACAGGGGGCACGGATGGCTACACCTTC	CASRTGGTDGYTF
TRBV7-9	many	TRBJ2-7	NA	TGTGCCAGCAGCCCTCGCCAGGAGCAGTACTTC	CASSPRQEQYF
TRBV28	many	TRBJ2-1	TRBD1	TGTGCCATCTCCCAGGGACAGGGGGGTTACAATGAGCAGTTCTTC	CAISQGQGGYNEQFF
TRBV19	NA	TRBJ2-3	TRBD2	TGTGCCAGTAGTATGACTAGCGGGGGACGCACAGATACGCAGTATTTT	CASSMTSGGRTDTQYF
TRBV28	many	TRBJ2-5	NA	TGTGCCAGCAGCCTGTCTCTCACCCAGTACTTC	CASSLSLTQYF